This T cell receptor beta chain was captured in a study of cytomegalovirus exposure and HLA in healthy donors. Turning to the study itself: Early on, a data release was issued that held roughly 80 million unique TCRs from HLA-typed donors.

Study observations and caveats: A later analysis reported that several of the most significant clusters appeared to be linked to common viral pathogens, among them Epstein-Barr virus.

Note on this clone: Its antigen is still unknown.

PCR used 60 Vbeta primers and 13 Jbeta primers. TCRdb keeps only in-frame clones here, not all; method: immunoSEQ multiplex PCR. This sample has roughly 120,000 clones; 74% occur once, and the top ten carry around 7%. Germline V gene data show CDR1 as MNHEY and CDR2 as SMNVEV (reference sequence). The CDR3 totals 18 residues. V shed 6 bases, J shed 8 bases, and the junction held 22 bases outside the gene matches. Donors were ostensibly healthy at sampling, although undocumented immune exposures were probable. The TCR comes from a man in his forties or fifties in good health and CMV-seropositive. Sequencing input: PBMCs. This rearrangement joins TRBV27 to TRBJ1-2, with 9 bases aligning to TRBD1. CDR3 protein: CASSSLGTGGFPMWGYTF. The CDR3 DNA reads as TGTGCCAGCAGCTCCCTCGGTACAGGGGGCTTTCCTATGTGGGGCTACACCTTC.